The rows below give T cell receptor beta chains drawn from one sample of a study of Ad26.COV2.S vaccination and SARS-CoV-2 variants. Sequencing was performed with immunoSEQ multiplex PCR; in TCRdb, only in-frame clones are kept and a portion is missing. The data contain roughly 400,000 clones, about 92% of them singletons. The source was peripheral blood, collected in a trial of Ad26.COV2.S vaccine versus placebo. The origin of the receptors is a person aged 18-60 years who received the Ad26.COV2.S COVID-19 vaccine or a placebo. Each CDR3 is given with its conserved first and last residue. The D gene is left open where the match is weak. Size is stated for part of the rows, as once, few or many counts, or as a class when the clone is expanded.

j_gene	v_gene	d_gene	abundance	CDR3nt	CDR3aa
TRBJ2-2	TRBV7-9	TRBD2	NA	TGTGCCAGCAGCTCACCGGGGGGGCAACAGACCGGGGAGCTGTTTTTT	CASSSPGGQQTGELFF
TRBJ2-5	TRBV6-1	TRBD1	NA	TGTGCCAGCAGTGATCGCGACAGGGCCCAAGAGACCCAGTACTTC	CASSDRDRAQETQYF
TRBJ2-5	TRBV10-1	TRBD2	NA	TGCGCCAGCTCCGGACTAGCAGGGGAGACCCAGTACTTC	CASSGLAGETQYF
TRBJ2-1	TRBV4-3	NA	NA	TGCGCCAGCAGACTACTAGGCTCCTACAATGAGCAGTTCTTC	CASRLLGSYNEQFF
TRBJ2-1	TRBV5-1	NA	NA	TGCGCCAGCAAGTTGCAGGGTGCAGAAGACAATGAGCAGTTCTTC	CASKLQGAEDNEQFF
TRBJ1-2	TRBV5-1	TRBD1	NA	TGCGCCAGCAGCTTGGTACAGGGGCAAGTCTATGGCTACACCTTC	CASSLVQGQVYGYTF
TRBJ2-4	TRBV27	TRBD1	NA	TGTGCCAGCAGCTACAGACAGGGGGTTCGGGCCAAAAACATTCAGTACTTC	CASSYRQGVRAKNIQYF
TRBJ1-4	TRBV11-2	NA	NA	TGTGCCAGCAGCTTAGACCGGGGGAGAAAACTGTTTTTT	CASSLDRGRKLFF
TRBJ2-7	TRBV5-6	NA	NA	TGTGCCAGCAGCTTGGGGCGAGGATCCTACGAGCAGTACTTC	CASSLGRGSYEQYF
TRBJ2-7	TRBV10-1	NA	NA	TGCGCCAGCAGCCGGTACACCTACGAGCAGTACTTC	CASSRYTYEQYF
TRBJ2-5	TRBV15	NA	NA	TGTGCCACCAGCAGAGGTGCAGACCAAGAGACCCAGTACTTC	CATSRGADQETQYF
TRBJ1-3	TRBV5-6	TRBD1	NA	TGTGCCAGCAGCACCAGGGGGGTCTCTGGAAACACCATATATTTT	CASSTRGVSGNTIYF
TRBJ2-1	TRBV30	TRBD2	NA	TGTGCCTGGAGGACTAGCGGGGGGTGGGATGAGCAGTTCTTC	CAWRTSGGWDEQFF
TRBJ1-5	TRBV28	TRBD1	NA	TGTGCCAGCAGTTACAGGGGAGATCAGCCCCAGCATTTT	CASSYRGDQPQHF
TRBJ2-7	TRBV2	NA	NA	TGTGCCAGCAGTGAAGGGGGCATTTCCTACGAGCAGTACTTC	CASSEGGISYEQYF
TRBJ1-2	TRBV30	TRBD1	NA	TGTGCCTGGAGTACCCCGGGACAGGGGCCCCGAGGCTATGGCTACACCTTC	CAWSTPGQGPRGYGYTF
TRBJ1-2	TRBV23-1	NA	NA	TGCGCCAGCAGTCCTCACACCTTC	CASSPHTF
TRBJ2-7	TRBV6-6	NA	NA	TGTGCCAGCAACCCAAGTATAGCGGGGACAGCCTACGAGCAGTACTTC	CASNPSIAGTAYEQYF
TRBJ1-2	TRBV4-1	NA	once	TGCGCCAGCAGCCCCGGTTTTGGCTACACCTTC	CASSPGFGYTF
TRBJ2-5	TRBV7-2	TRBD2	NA	TGTGCCAGCAGCTTCGGGACTAGCATGGAGACCCAGTACTTC	CASSFGTSMETQYF
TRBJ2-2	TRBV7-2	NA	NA	TGTGCCAGCAGCTTTTTGGGGGCGGGTGCCGGGGAGCTGTTTTTT	CASSFLGAGAGELFF
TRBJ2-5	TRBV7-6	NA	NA	TGTGCCGCCATGGGCAGGGGGGGAGAGACCCAGTACTTC	CAAMGRGGETQYF
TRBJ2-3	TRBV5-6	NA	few	TGTGCCAGCAGCCTTCGGGATACGCAGTATTTT	CASSLRDTQYF
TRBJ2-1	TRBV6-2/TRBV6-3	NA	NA	TGTGCCAGCAGTAACAGCGACCCGACGGGCCGTAAGGAGCAGTTCTTC	CASSNSDPTGRKEQFF
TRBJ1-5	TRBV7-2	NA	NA	TGTGCCAGCAGCTTAGCGGCCTTCACAGGCCAGCCCCAGCATTTT	CASSLAAFTGQPQHF
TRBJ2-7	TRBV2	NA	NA	TGTGCCAGCAGTGAGGGGGTCCGGGACACTCCAATCTCCTACGAGCAGTACTTC	CASSEGVRDTPISYEQYF
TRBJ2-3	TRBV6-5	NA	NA	TGTGCCAGCCCCCAGGTACTTAGCACAGATACGCAGTATTTT	CASPQVLSTDTQYF
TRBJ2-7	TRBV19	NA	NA	TGTGCCAGCGGCGTCCCCTACGAGCAGTACTTC	CASGVPYEQYF
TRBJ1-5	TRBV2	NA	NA	TGTGCCAGCAGTGTATGGGGAGGCAATCAGCCCCAGCATTTT	CASSVWGGNQPQHF
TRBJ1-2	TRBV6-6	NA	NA	TGTGCCAGCAGTTACTCGACGGGAGCCACCTATGGCTACACCTTC	CASSYSTGATYGYTF
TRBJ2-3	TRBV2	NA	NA	TGTGCCAGCAAGCCAGTCTACGATACGCAGTATTTT	CASKPVYDTQYF
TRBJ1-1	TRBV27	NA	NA	TGTGCCAGCAGTTTGTATGGGGGGCTGTCCACTGAAGCTTTCTTT	CASSLYGGLSTEAFF
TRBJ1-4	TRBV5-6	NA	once	TGTGCCAGCAGCTTGGGTTCGTTGAATGAAAAACTGTTTTTT	CASSLGSLNEKLFF
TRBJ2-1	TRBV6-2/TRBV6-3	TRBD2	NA	TGTGCCAGCAGTGGGGGCGGGACTAGAAAAGTCAATGAGCAGTTCTTC	CASSGGGTRKVNEQFF
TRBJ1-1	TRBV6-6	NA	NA	TGTGCCAGCAGACCAAATACAGGGTTACTCACTGAAGCTTTCTTT	CASRPNTGLLTEAFF
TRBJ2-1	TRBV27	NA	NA	TGTGCCAGCAGTTCTGGGGTCAATGAGCAGTTCTTC	CASSSGVNEQFF
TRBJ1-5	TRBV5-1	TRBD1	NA	TGCGCCAGCAGCTTGACAGGGGGAAATCAGCCCCAGCATTTT	CASSLTGGNQPQHF
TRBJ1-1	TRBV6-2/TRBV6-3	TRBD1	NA	TGTGCCAGCAGCCTACAACAGGGGGTGGGCACTGAAGCTTTCTTT	CASSLQQGVGTEAFF
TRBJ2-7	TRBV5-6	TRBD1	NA	TGTGCCAGCTCGACAGGGTATTCCTACGAGCAGTACTTC	CASSTGYSYEQYF
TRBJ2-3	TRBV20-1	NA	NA	TGCAGTGCTAGTTGGCGGGGCGACCGGGGAGATACGCAGTATTTT	CSASWRGDRGDTQYF
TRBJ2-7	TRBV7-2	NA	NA	TGTGCCAGCAGCGCATACTCCTACGAGCAGTACTTC	CASSAYSYEQYF
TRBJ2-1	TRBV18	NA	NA	TGTGCCAGCTCACCACTAGGGACGAACAATGAGCAGTTCTTC	CASSPLGTNNEQFF
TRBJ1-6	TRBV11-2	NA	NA	TGTGCCAGCAGCTCGCAAAACGTACAGGGAAGCTCCTATAATTCACCCCTCCACTTT	CASSSQNVQGSSYNSPLHF
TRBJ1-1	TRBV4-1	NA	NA	TGCGCCAGCAGCCAAGCCGTACTTTCGTGGACTGAAGCTTTCTTT	CASSQAVLSWTEAFF
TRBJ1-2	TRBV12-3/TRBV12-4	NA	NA	TGTGCCAGCAGTTCGGTCCAGTCTGGCTACACCTTC	CASSSVQSGYTF
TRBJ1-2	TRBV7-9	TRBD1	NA	TGTGCCAGCAGCACCTCCATTGGACAGGGAAGTTATGGCTACACCTTC	CASSTSIGQGSYGYTF
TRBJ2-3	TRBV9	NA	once	TGTGCCAGCAGCGCCCCTCTGTCAGATACGCAGTATTTT	CASSAPLSDTQYF
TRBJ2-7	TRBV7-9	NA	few	TGTGCCAGCAGCTTAGCGGGCCACCGACCTACCTACGAGCAGTACTTC	CASSLAGHRPTYEQYF
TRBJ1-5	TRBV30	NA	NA	TGTGCCTGGAGTATATATAGCAATCAGCCCCAGCATTTT	CAWSIYSNQPQHF
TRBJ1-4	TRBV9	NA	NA	TGTGCCAGCAGCGTAGGTGAGGGCGCGGGCCACACTGAAAAACTGTTTTTT	CASSVGEGAGHTEKLFF
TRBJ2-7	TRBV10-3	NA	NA	TGTGCCATCAGTGGGGGACATTTTTACGAGCAGTACTTC	CAISGGHFYEQYF
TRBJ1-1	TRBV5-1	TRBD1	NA	TGCGCCAGCAGCTTGCCCCAGACAGGGGACACTGAAGCTTTCTTT	CASSLPQTGDTEAFF